This entry describes one T cell receptor (beta chain). The repertoire was sequenced with immunoSEQ multiplex PCR; TCRdb's copy has only in-frame clones and lacks some. The data hold hundreds of thousands of clones, with about 90% observed a single time. The data derive from a study of blood T cell repertoires in COVID-19. This receptor was obtained from a woman in her thirties who had recovered from COVID-19. The material sequenced was PBMCs or T cells enriched from blood (not recorded which).

The CDR3 DNA sequence: TGTGCCAGCAGTGAGAAGGACAGGGCAGAGACCCAGTACTTC. It translates to CASSEKDRAETQYF. This chain links TRBV2 with TRBJ2-5; 8 nucleotides line up with TRBD1. Losses at the gene ends were 3 bases for V and 4 bases for J; bases not matched to a gene: 4. This CDR3 is built from 14 residues. The germline gives CDR1 SNHLY, CDR2 FYNNEI.